There are a few counts of the clone carrying this T cell receptor (beta chain). The sample belongs to a study of blood T cells in healthy people across ages. Germline CDR1 is SGHTA and CDR2 is FQGNSA. Trimming removed 7 bases at V and 1 base at J, with 19 bases between. CDR3 size: 16 residues. Together with a sample-barcoded 5' primer, a J-beta primer mix was included in a second PCR lasting about 6 to 11 cycles. A 12-random-nucleotide template-switch adaptor tagged each cDNA molecule. TCRdb re-analysed the 5' RACE reads in MiXCR, keeping a single row per CDR3 protein. The sample yields fewer than 800,000 distinct CDR3 sequences, roughly 25% seen once. Separately, the same data were catalogued under a study of T cells of mothers and their children.

Sequenced input: blood. The receptor comes from a boy aged 5-17 years in good health. The gene calls are TRBV7-2 and TRBJ2-5; D is uncertain. The CDR3 protein is CASTPVTGSFQETQYF. The DNA of the CDR3 is TGTGCCAGCACCCCGGTAACTGGTTCCTTCCAAGAGACCCAGTACTTC.